This TCR beta chain was found in a study of memory CD4+ T cells and cytomegalovirus serostatus. Study in general: This sample comes from healthy Belgian adults, roughly 9 CMV seropositive, about 25 seronegative.

CDR1 and CDR2 (germline): SQVTM, ANQGSEA. CDR3 length: 13 amino acids. The V segment lost 5 bases and the J segment 4 bases; nucleotides outside the gene matches: 6. Whole-study results and caveats: Of under 200 reported CMV TCRbeta sequences, under 70 were found in memory CD4+ repertoires.

The sort gate was single viable CD3+CD4+CD8-CD45RO+ cells for memory CD4+ T cells. Serum IgG to CMV pp150, pp28, p38 and p52 defined serostatus. To note about this clone: Its antigen is as yet unknown.

Repertoires were generated with immunoSEQ multiplex PCR, while TCRdb's copy carries only in-frame clones and drops some. The table has some 50,000 clones, around three quarters seen once. The sample taken for sequencing was memory CD4+ T cells from blood. The chain employs TRBV29-1 and TRBJ2-3, with 7 bases aligning to TRBD1. The receptor was derived from an adult in good health and CMV-seronegative. The CDR3, as DNA: TGCAGCGTTACGGACAGGTTCTCAGATACGCAGTATTTT. Amino acid sequence: CSVTDRFSDTQYF.